This TCR beta chain was sequenced during a study of CD8 T cells in ankylosing spondylitis. To note about this clonotype: Its antigen remains unknown.

A single record per CDR3 protein comes from TCRdb applying MiXCR to the 5' RACE reads. Of around 300,000 distinct CDR3 sequences listed, around 21% are singletons. The CDR3 runs to 16 residues. The germline V and J ends were trimmed by 2 bases and 2 bases, with 14 bases remaining between them. Regarding the study as a whole: Ankylosing spondylitis blood seemed to carry a telltale TCR beta motif made of under ten highly homologous variants.

The clonotype originates from a female donor with ankylosing spondylitis or in good health (not recorded which). The chain joins TRBV12-3 or TRBV12-4 to TRBJ2-3; D may be TRBD2 (6 bases). Sequencing used blood, either unsorted or a sorted T cell fraction (not recorded which). The CDR3 sequence is CASSLRFGGTTDTQYF. CDR3 DNA: TGTGCCAGCAGTTTAAGGTTTGGCGGGACCACAGATACGCAGTATTTT.